Described below is a single T cell receptor (beta chain) sequence and its context. The data are from a study of blood T cell repertoires in COVID-19. Clones were sequenced by immunoSEQ multiplex PCR, and TCRdb holds only the in-frame ones, with some missing. The table records over 45,000 clones, about 90% of them present only once. The receptor was isolated from a man at least 80 years old in a cohort sampled during active COVID-19. The sequencing input was peripheral blood.

Here the CDR3 DNA reads TGTGCCAGCAGTTTATTGGTAGCGGGAGGACAAGATACGCAGTATTTT. This gives the protein CASSLLVAGGQDTQYF. The chain joins TRBV27 to TRBJ2-3; TRBD2 agrees at 10 bases. The germline CDR1 and CDR2 sequences are MNHEY and SMNVEV (reference sequence). The CDR3 sequence is 16 residues long. J was trimmed by 5 bases and V by 1 base; bases with no gene match: 6.